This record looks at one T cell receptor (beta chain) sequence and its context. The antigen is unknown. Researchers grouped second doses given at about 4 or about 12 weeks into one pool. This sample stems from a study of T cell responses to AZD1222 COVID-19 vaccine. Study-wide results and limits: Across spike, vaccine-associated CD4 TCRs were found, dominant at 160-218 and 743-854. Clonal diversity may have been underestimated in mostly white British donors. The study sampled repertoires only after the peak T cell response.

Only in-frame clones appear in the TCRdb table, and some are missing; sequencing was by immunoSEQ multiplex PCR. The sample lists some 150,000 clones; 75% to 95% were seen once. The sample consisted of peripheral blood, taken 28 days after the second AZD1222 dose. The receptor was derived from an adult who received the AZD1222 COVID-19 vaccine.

The CDR3 sequence: CASSLRGAGQAPYEQYF. In DNA form, the CDR3 reads TGCGCCAGCAGCTTGAGGGGAGCGGGACAGGCACCCTACGAGCAGTACTTC. The chain couples TRBV5-1 to TRBJ2-7; maybe TRBD1 (8 bases). Germline CDR1 is SGHRS and CDR2 is YFSETQ. Trimming removed 1 base from V and 2 bases from J, with 19 bases in between. The CDR3 covers 17 residues. Full variable domain (remainder filled in from reference TRBV5-1 and TRBJ2-7): KAGVTQTPRYLIKTRGQQVTLSCSPISGHRSVSWYQQTPGQGLQFLFEYFSETQRNKGNFPGRFSGRQFSNSRSEMNVSTLELGDSALYLCASSLRGAGQAPYEQYFGPGTRLTVT.